This T cell receptor (beta chain) came from a study of cytomegalovirus exposure and HLA in healthy donors. Germline-derived CDR1 and CDR2 are SEHNR and FQNEAQ (reference sequence). With 8 bases removed from V and 0 bases from J, the gap between germline ends came to 22 bases. The CDR3 is 17 amino acids. This clone was recorded only once. The PCR was carried out with 60 Vbeta primers and 13 Jbeta primers. The repertoire was sequenced with immunoSEQ multiplex PCR; TCRdb's copy has only in-frame clones and lacks some. The sample has around 180,000 clones, around 80% seen once. The sequence was collected from a man in his late teens or twenties in good health and CMV-seronegative. The rearrangement links TRBV7-9 to TRBJ1-1; D remains unclear. Sequencing was performed on PBMCs. The CDR3 coding sequence is TGTGCCAGCGGCCTATCCCATGGGAGCCGCGTGAACACTGAAGCTTTCTTT. Translated: CASGLSHGSRVNTEAFF. The variable domain in full, with the rest retrieved from reference TRBV7-9 and TRBJ1-1, is DTGVSQNPRHKITKRGQNVTFRCDPISEHNRLYWYRQTLGQGPEFLTYFQNEAQLEKSRLLSDRFSAERPKGSFSTLEIQRTEQGDSAMYLCASGLSHGSRVNTEAFFGQGTRLTVV.